In its sample, the clone carrying this T cell receptor (beta chain) was seen many times. Germline CDR1 reads SGHAT; CDR2 reads FQNNGV. Trimming pared 5 bases from V and 6 bases from J, leaving 17 bases between. The CDR3 is 14 residues long. The library came from three nested PCR rounds adapted from ARM-PCR protocols. TCRdb reprocessed the multiplex PCR reads via MiXCR and lists one record per CDR3 protein. The profile shows 100,000 or so distinct CDR3 sequences, 65% of them singletons. The data derive from a study of tumor and adjacent non-tumor tissue in lung cancer. This sample's RNA came from whole unsorted tissue. The normal lung tissue was taken more than 3 cm from the tumor edge. Newly diagnosed lung cancer patients had thoracic surgery in China, August–late 2014, without prior chemotherapy.

J is TRBJ2-7 and V is TRBV11-2, with a possible D match to TRBD2 (6 bases). Sequencing used distant non-tumor lung tissue. The source is a man under 40 with non-small cell lung cancer. The CDR3 DNA is TGTGCCAGCAGCCGAGTGGGGGGAAGAGGCGAGCAGTACTTC. Residues: CASSRVGGRGEQYF.